This entry features one T cell receptor beta chain sequence. Its specificity is not known. This sample is drawn from a study of CD8 T cells in ankylosing spondylitis. MiXCR, run by TCRdb on the 5' RACE reads, gives a single entry per CDR3 protein. The sample includes roughly 700,000 distinct CDR3 sequences, roughly 19% of them seen just once. Whole-study findings and limits: A motif of several highly homologous TCR beta variants was seen as apparently characteristic of ankylosing spondylitis blood. There were earlier reports of some motif variants in reactive arthritis synovial fluid and blood.

The length of the CDR3 is 20 residues. V shed 2 bases and J shed 0 bases, with 22 bases lying between them. Germline assignment: CDR1 MGHRA and CDR2 YSYEKL. The sample taken for sequencing was blood, either unsorted or a sorted T cell fraction (not recorded which). The rearrangement links TRBV4-1 to TRBJ1-4; D is possibly TRBD1 (6 bases). The receptor's source is a male donor with ankylosing spondylitis. The CDR3 coding sequence is TGCGCCAGCAGCCAAAGGGTAATCGGACAGACTCTTGCAACTAATGAAAAACTGTTTTTT. Its translation is CASSQRVIGQTLATNEKLFF.